These T cell receptor beta chains were read from a single sample in a study of blood T cells in healthy people across ages. TCRdb re-analysed the 5' RACE reads in MiXCR, keeping a single row per CDR3 protein. The repertoire holds some 780,000 distinct CDR3 sequences, with approximately 60% as singletons. The source material was blood. The receptors were gathered from a middle-aged man in good health. Both conserved end residues are part of each CDR3. D genes are given only for firm matches. Size is omitted from some rows. Given values are once, few, many or a class for expanded clones.

d_call: TRBD2; v_call: TRBV5-1; j_call: TRBJ2-3; clone_size: few; cdr3_nt: TGTGCCAGCAGCGAAGGACTAGCGGGGGGACACAGCACAGATACGCAGTATTTT; cdr3_aa: CASSEGLAGGHSTDTQYF
d_call: NA; v_call: TRBV6-5; j_call: TRBJ1-4; clone_size: many; cdr3_nt: TGTGCCAGCAGTTACTCGAGTGGCGGAAAATTGTTTTTT; cdr3_aa: CASSYSSGGKLFF
d_call: NA; v_call: TRBV2; j_call: TRBJ2-1; clone_size: NA; cdr3_nt: TGTGCCAGCAGTGAGCAGGTCAACAATGAGCAGTTCTTC; cdr3_aa: CASSEQVNNEQFF
d_call: NA; v_call: TRBV20-1; j_call: TRBJ2-6; clone_size: NA; cdr3_nt: TGCAGTGCTAGAGGCCACAGGGACTCTGGGGCCAACGTCCTGACTTTC; cdr3_aa: CSARGHRDSGANVLTF
d_call: NA; v_call: TRBV2; j_call: TRBJ2-1; clone_size: NA; cdr3_nt: TGTGCCAGCACCGCCTACGGACCCGCGACAAATGAGCAGTTCTTC; cdr3_aa: CASTAYGPATNEQFF
d_call: NA; v_call: TRBV5-5; j_call: TRBJ2-1; clone_size: NA; cdr3_nt: TGTGCCAGCAGCTGGGGGAGCACCGGGCGGGAGCAGTTCTTC; cdr3_aa: CASSWGSTGREQFF
d_call: NA; v_call: TRBV6-6; j_call: TRBJ1-5; clone_size: NA; cdr3_nt: TGTGCCAGCAGTTCCCCAGGAGAAGCTTATCAGCCCCAGCATTTT; cdr3_aa: CASSSPGEAYQPQHF
d_call: NA; v_call: TRBV29-1; j_call: TRBJ1-5; clone_size: once; cdr3_nt: TGCAGCGGAGCCTGGCAAGCCAATCAGCCCCAGCATTTT; cdr3_aa: CSGAWQANQPQHF
d_call: TRBD2; v_call: TRBV7-9; j_call: TRBJ2-3; clone_size: NA; cdr3_nt: TGTGCCAGCAGCCCTCAAGGCGGGAGGAGGACAGATACGCAGTATTTT; cdr3_aa: CASSPQGGRRTDTQYF
d_call: NA; v_call: TRBV3-1; j_call: TRBJ2-7; clone_size: once; cdr3_nt: TGTGCCAGCAGCCAAGGAGCGCAGGGTGGGTTCTCCTACGAGCAGTACTTC; cdr3_aa: CASSQGAQGGFSYEQYF
d_call: TRBD2; v_call: TRBV18; j_call: TRBJ2-1; clone_size: NA; cdr3_nt: TGTGCCAGCTCATCCATCGGGACTAGCGGGAGCGGGGGCGAGCAGTTCTTC; cdr3_aa: CASSSIGTSGSGGEQFF
d_call: TRBD1; v_call: TRBV6-5; j_call: TRBJ2-4; clone_size: few; cdr3_nt: TGTGCCAGCAGTCCGGACAGGAAAGGAAACATTCAGTACTTC; cdr3_aa: CASSPDRKGNIQYF
d_call: TRBD1; v_call: TRBV27; j_call: TRBJ2-7; clone_size: NA; cdr3_nt: TGTGCCGCTGGGCCGGCAGGGGGCTTTTACGAGCAGTACTTC; cdr3_aa: CAAGPAGGFYEQYF
d_call: NA; v_call: TRBV29-1; j_call: TRBJ2-1; clone_size: few; cdr3_nt: TGCAGACCTGACATCCGACAGAGCACCGACTACAATGAGCAGTTCTTC; cdr3_aa: CRPDIRQSTDYNEQFF
d_call: NA; v_call: TRBV20-1; j_call: TRBJ2-1; clone_size: NA; cdr3_nt: TGCAGTGCTAGATCGACTAGTTCCGTAGAGCAGTTCTTC; cdr3_aa: CSARSTSSVEQFF
d_call: TRBD1; v_call: TRBV7-9; j_call: TRBJ1-2; clone_size: NA; cdr3_nt: TGTGCCAGCAGCTTAGGCCCCGGGACAGGATATGGCTACACCTTC; cdr3_aa: CASSLGPGTGYGYTF
d_call: NA; v_call: TRBV20-1; j_call: TRBJ2-5; clone_size: NA; cdr3_nt: TGCAGTGCTAGTGAATCGCGCGTCAATGAGCAGTACTTC; cdr3_aa: CSASESRVNEQYF
d_call: NA; v_call: TRBV15; j_call: TRBJ2-1; clone_size: NA; cdr3_nt: TGTGCCACCAGCAGGATAACCTTTGGGGATTCCTACAATGAGCAGTTCTTC; cdr3_aa: CATSRITFGDSYNEQFF
d_call: TRBD1; v_call: TRBV18; j_call: TRBJ2-7; clone_size: NA; cdr3_nt: TGTGCCAGCTCACCTAGCCCGACAGGGCTTCCCTACGAGCAGTACTTC; cdr3_aa: CASSPSPTGLPYEQYF
d_call: TRBD1; v_call: TRBV6-1; j_call: TRBJ2-5; clone_size: NA; cdr3_nt: TGTGCCAGCAGTGGACAGGGGGACGAGACCCAGTACTTC; cdr3_aa: CASSGQGDETQYF
d_call: NA; v_call: TRBV7-2; j_call: TRBJ2-5; clone_size: many; cdr3_nt: TGTGCCAGCAGCCCGCCTGGGAGGGAGACCCAGTACTTC; cdr3_aa: CASSPPGRETQYF
d_call: NA; v_call: TRBV5-1; j_call: TRBJ2-3; clone_size: few; cdr3_nt: TGTGCCAGCAGCTTGGGGACACACACAGATACGCAGTATTTT; cdr3_aa: CASSLGTHTDTQYF
d_call: NA; v_call: TRBV15; j_call: TRBJ2-1; clone_size: NA; cdr3_nt: TGTGCCACCAGCAGAGTCAGGAATGAGCAGTTCTTC; cdr3_aa: CATSRVRNEQFF
d_call: TRBD1; v_call: TRBV13; j_call: TRBJ1-2; clone_size: NA; cdr3_nt: TGTGCCAGCAGCTTAATAGGGGGCCAGGGGGATGGCTACACCTTC; cdr3_aa: CASSLIGGQGDGYTF
d_call: TRBD2; v_call: TRBV6-5; j_call: TRBJ2-3; clone_size: NA; cdr3_nt: TGTGCCAGCAGTTACATTAGCGGGGGCACAGATACGCAGTATTTT; cdr3_aa: CASSYISGGTDTQYF
d_call: NA; v_call: TRBV6-1; j_call: TRBJ1-2; clone_size: NA; cdr3_nt: TGTGCCAGCAGTGAAGTAAATGGCTACACCTTC; cdr3_aa: CASSEVNGYTF
d_call: TRBD2; v_call: TRBV9; j_call: TRBJ2-5; clone_size: NA; cdr3_nt: TGTGCCGGCAGCGTCGGGCTAGCGGGCCCCCTGCGAGAGACCCAGTACTTC; cdr3_aa: CAGSVGLAGPLRETQYF
d_call: TRBD1; v_call: TRBV7-9; j_call: TRBJ1-4; clone_size: once; cdr3_nt: TGTGCCAGCAGTCGTTCGGGGACAGGGAAACTGTTTTTT; cdr3_aa: CASSRSGTGKLFF
d_call: NA; v_call: TRBV4-3; j_call: TRBJ2-7; clone_size: NA; cdr3_nt: TGCGCCAGCAGCCAAGCCGGGACCACGACGGCCTCCTACGAGCAGTACTTC; cdr3_aa: CASSQAGTTTASYEQYF
d_call: TRBD1; v_call: TRBV20-1; j_call: TRBJ2-6; clone_size: NA; cdr3_nt: TGCAGTGCTAGAAATCGAGGACAGGGGTACTCTGGGGCCAACGTCCTGACTTTC; cdr3_aa: CSARNRGQGYSGANVLTF
d_call: NA; v_call: TRBV11-2; j_call: TRBJ2-4; clone_size: NA; cdr3_nt: TGTGCCAGCAGCTTCGAGGGAAGGGCAGGAAACATTCAGTACTTC; cdr3_aa: CASSFEGRAGNIQYF